The entry below gives a single T cell receptor beta chain sequence along with its context. No antigen is known for it. Base-call qualities are not available, and no considerably larger clone is one nucleotide away. The V and J ends are trimmed by 3 bases and 3 bases, leaving 14 bases between them. The CDR3 holds 15 amino acids from the cysteine to the phenylalanine. CDR3 DNA only is kept here, 45 bases in frame from base 1. For CDR1 and CDR2, the germline V gene (reference sequence) lists LGHDT and YNNKEL. This sample's time point label indicates: baseline before first vaccination. Vaccinee samples came from UK trials COV001 and COV002, including a single-blind randomized controlled phase 2/3 trial of AZD1222 (ChAdOx1 nCoV-19) in healthy adults. For TCRbeta chain sequencing, PBMC samples were collected from trial participants at day 0 and at day 28 after the second dose. The CDR3 regions of human TCRbeta chains were subjected to immunosequencing. On the authors' methods: Repertoire TCRs were checked for matches against a reference library of SARS-CoV-2-specific TCRs that had been generated using the MIRA antigen-specificity platform. Breadth meant the fraction of unique TCRs that were SARS-CoV-2-associated, whereas depth meant the fraction of total T cells that were SARS-CoV-2-associated. Using the MIRA data, every spike-specific TCR was mapped to the spike region that the TCR reacted to and assigned to either a CD4 or a CD8 class. Log10-transformed breadth and depth values were compared by one-way ANOVA with Sidak's multiple comparisons tests. The immuneACCESS repertoire file appears here via TCRdb, limited to in-frame rearrangements. These files lack a portion of the clones; in checked studies, under half of the deficit traces to unresolved V genes, and the cause of the others is not known. The V and J calls and clone size come from that table; D and trimming were worked out from the DNA. This sample is represented by about 110,000 clones; just under 95% of them were singletons. The ten most abundant clones make up more than 2% of the sample.

This sample was taken from a study of T cell responses to AZD1222 COVID-19 vaccine (dated by TCRdb to the early 2020s). Some background on the complete study: Because spike-specific TCR depth and breadth did not differ between the two schedules, AZD1222 recipients who got a second dose at roughly 4 weeks were pooled with those who got a second dose at roughly 12 weeks. Enrollment into the trials was organized by age into subgroups of 18-55, 56-69 and 70-plus years, and those subgroups contained around 150, 28 and 57 TCR-sequenced participants, respectively. TCR sequencing covered some 250 trial participants: nearly 210 given two doses of AZD1222 and around 26 given two doses of MenACWY control vaccine.

The study at large found these results: A significant rise in spike-specific TCR breadth and depth was observed after two AZD1222 doses relative to day 0 and relative to MenACWY recipients. The whole spike protein was spanned by vaccine-associated CD4 TCRs, and dominant responses were seen in regions 160-218 and 743-854. Conclusions about previously exposed vaccinees were limited because only six AZD1222 recipients were SARS-CoV-2 seropositive at baseline. Because no day 14 peak-response samples were available, repertoires were characterized only after the peak T cell response. Participants were mostly white British and included more females than males, and it was suggested by the authors that clonal diversity may have been underestimated. In the small 56-69-year group, the increase in depth fell short of significance, most likely because of low power. Reportedly, close to half of the unique spike-specific TCRs recognized epitopes lying outside the regions that are mutated in the B.1.351 and B.1.1.7 variants.

Material: peripheral blood, obtained on day 0 of AZD1222 vaccination. This chain joins TRBV3-1 (or the pseudogene TRBV3-2) to TRBJ1-1, with an unclear D gene assignment. This receptor was obtained from an adult in good health. In nucleotides, the sequence is TGTGCCAGCAGCCAGGCCAGATGGTGGGACACTGAAGCTTTCTTT. It is translated as CASSQARWWDTEAFF.